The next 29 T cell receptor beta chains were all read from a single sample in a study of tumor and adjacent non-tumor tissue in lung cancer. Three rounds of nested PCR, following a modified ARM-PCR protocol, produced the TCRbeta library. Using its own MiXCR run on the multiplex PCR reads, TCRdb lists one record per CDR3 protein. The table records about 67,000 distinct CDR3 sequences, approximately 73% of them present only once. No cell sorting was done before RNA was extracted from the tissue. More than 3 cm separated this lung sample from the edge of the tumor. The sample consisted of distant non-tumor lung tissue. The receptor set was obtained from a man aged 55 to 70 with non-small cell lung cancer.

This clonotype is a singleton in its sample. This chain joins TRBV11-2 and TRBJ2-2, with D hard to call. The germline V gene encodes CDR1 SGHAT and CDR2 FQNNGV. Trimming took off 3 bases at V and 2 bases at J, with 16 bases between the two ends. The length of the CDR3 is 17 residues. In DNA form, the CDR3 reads TGTGCCAGCAGCTTTCCGCTCGCACAAGGAAACACCGGGGAGCTGTTTTTT. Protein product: CASSFPLAQGNTGELFF. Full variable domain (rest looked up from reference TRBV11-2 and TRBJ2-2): EAGVAQSPRYKIIEKRQSVAFWCNPISGHATLYWYQQILGQGPKLLIQFQNNGVVDDSQLPKDRFSAERLKGVDSTLKIQPAKLEDSAVYLCASSFPLAQGNTGELFFGEGSRLTVL.

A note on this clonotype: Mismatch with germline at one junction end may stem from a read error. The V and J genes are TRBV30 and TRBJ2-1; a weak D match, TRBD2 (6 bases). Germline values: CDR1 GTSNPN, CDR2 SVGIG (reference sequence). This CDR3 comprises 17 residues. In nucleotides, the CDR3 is TGTCCCTGGAGATCCCCCGGACTAACTCAAAAGAGGGATGAGCAGTTCTTC. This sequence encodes CPWRSPGLTQKRDEQFF. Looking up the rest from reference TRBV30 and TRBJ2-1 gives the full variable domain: SQTIHQWPATLVQPVGSPLSLECTVEGTSNPNLYWYRQAAGRGLQLLFYSVGIGQISSEVPQNLSASRPQDRQFILSSKKLLLSDSGFYLCPWRSPGLTQKRDEQFFGPGTRLTVL.

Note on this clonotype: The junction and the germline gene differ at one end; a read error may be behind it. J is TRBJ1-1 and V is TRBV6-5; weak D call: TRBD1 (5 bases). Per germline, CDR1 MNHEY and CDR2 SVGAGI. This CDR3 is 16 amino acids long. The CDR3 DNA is TGTGCCAGCAGTCACTACCTGGGGACTATGAACAGTGAAGCTTTCTTT. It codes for CASSHYLGTMNSEAFF.

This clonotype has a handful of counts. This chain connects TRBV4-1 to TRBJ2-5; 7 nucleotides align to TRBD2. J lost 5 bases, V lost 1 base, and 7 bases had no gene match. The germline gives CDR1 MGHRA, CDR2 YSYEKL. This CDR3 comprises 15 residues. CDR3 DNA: TGCGCCAGCAGCCAAGCGGAGCGGGATGTGGAGACCCAGTACTTC. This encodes CASSQAERDVETQYF.

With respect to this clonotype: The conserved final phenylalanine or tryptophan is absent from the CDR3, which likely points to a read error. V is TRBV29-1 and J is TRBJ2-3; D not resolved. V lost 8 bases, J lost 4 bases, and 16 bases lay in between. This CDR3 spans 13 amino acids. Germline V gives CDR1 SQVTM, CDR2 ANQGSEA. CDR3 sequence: CSIGEWVADTQYL. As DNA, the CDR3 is TGCAGCATCGGAGAGTGGGTTGCAGATACGCAGTATTTG.

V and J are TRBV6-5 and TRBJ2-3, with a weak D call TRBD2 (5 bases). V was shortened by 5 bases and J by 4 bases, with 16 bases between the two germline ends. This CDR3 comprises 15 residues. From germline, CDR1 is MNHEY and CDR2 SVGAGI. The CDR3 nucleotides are TGTGCCAGCAGTAGGGCTAGCAGGTGGGCAGATACGCAGTATTTT. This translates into CASSRASRWADTQYF.

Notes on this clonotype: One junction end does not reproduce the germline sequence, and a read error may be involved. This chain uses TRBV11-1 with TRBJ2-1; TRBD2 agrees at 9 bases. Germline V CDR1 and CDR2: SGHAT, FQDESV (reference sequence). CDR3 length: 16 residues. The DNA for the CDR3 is TGTACCAGCAGTCAAAGGACGCGGGGGGGATACAATGAGCAGTTCTTC. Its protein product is CTSSQRTRGGYNEQFF.

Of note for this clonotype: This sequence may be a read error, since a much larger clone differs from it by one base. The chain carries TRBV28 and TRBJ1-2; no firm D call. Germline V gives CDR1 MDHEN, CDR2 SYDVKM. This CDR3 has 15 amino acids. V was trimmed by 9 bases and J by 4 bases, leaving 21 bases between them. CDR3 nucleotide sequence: TGTGCCAGGAGAGCCCCAAGGAGGGCGCTCTATGGCTACACCTTC. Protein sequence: CARRAPRRALYGYTF.

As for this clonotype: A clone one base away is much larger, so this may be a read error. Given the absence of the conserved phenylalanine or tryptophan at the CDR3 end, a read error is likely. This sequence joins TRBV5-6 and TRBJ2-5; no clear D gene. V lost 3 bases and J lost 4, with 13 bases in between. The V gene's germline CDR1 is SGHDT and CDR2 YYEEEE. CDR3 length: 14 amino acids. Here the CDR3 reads CASSSHYPRETQYS. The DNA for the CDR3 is TGTGCCAGCAGCTCACACTACCCCAGAGAGACCCAGTACTCC.

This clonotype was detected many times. The CDR3 DNA reads TGTGCCAGCAGCTTAGCGACAGGGGCTGGGGCCAACGTCCTGACTTTC. Its protein is CASSLATGAGANVLTF. The gene calls are TRBV7-9 and TRBJ2-6; TRBD1 matches 8 bases. V was pared by 0 bases and J by 2 bases, with 0 bases of the junction left unmatched. Germline values: CDR1 SEHNR, CDR2 FQNEAQ (reference sequence). The CDR3 extends over 16 amino acids.

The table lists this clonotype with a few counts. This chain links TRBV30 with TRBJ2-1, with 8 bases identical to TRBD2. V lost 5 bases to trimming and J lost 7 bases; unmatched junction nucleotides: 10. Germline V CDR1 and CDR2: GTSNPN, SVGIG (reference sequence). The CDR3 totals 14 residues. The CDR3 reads CAWDGAGEPNEQFF. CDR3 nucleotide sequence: TGTGCCTGGGACGGAGCGGGGGAGCCGAATGAGCAGTTCTTC.

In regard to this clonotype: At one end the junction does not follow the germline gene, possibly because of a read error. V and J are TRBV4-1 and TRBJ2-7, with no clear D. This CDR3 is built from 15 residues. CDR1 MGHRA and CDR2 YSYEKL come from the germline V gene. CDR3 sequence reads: CVSSQGPVGNYEQYF. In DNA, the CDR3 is TGCGTCAGCAGCCAAGGTCCAGTGGGGAACTACGAGCAGTATTTC.

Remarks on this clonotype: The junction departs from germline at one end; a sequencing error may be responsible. The CDR3 region is CASSYDGGVFF. CDR3 nucleotide sequence: TGTGCCAGCAGTTATGACGGGGGGGTATTCTTC. The chain recombines TRBV6-5 with TRBJ2-7, with 8 bases identical to TRBD2. CDR3 length: 11 residues. CDR1 and CDR2 from the germline V gene are MNHEY and SVGAGI.

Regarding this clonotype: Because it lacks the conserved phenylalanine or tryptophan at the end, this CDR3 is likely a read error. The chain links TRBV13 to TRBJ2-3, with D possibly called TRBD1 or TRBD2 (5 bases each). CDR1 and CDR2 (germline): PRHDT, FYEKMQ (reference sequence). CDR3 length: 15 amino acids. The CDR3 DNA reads TGTGTCAACAGCATAGCGAGACAGAACATAGATACGCAGTATCTT. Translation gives CVNSIARQNIDTQYL.

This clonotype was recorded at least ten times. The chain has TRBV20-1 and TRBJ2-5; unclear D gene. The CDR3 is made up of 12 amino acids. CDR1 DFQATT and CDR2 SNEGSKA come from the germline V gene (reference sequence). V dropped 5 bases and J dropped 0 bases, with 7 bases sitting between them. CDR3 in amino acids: CSAEAYQETQYF. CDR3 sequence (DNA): TGCAGTGCTGAGGCGTACCAAGAGACCCAGTACTTC.

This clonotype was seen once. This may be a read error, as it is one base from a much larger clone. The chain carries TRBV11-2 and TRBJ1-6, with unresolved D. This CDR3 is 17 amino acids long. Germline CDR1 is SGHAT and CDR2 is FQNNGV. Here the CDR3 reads CAISHLVLGESTSPLHF. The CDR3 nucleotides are TGTGCCATCAGCCACCTGGTGCTTGGGGAAAGCACTTCACCCCTCCACTTT. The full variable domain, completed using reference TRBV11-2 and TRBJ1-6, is EAGVAQSPRYKIIEKRQSVAFWCNPISGHATLYWYQQILGQGPKLLIQFQNNGVVDDSQLPKDRFSAERLKGVDSTLKIQPAKLEDSAVYLCAISHLVLGESTSPLHFGNGTRLTVT.

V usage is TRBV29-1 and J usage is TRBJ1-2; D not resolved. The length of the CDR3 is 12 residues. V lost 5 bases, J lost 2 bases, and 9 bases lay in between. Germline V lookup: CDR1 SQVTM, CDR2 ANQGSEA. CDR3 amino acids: CSVPILNYGYTF. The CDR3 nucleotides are TGCAGCGTTCCGATCCTGAACTATGGCTACACCTTC. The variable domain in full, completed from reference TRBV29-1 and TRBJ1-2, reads SAVISQKPSRDICQRGTSLTIQCQVDSQVTMMFWYRQQPGQSLTLIATANQGSEATYESGFVIDKFPISRPNLTFSTLTVSNMSPEDSSIYLCSVPILNYGYTFGSGTRLTVV.

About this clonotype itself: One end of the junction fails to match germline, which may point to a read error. CDR3 nucleotide sequence: TGCGCCAGCAACTCAGATTCCCTACGCGGGGAACTGTTTTTT. This sequence encodes CASNSDSLRGELFF. The rearrangement links TRBV4-1 to TRBJ2-2; a weak D match, TRBD2 (6 bases). The germline V gene has CDR1 MGHRA and CDR2 YSYEKL. CDR3 length: 14 amino acids.

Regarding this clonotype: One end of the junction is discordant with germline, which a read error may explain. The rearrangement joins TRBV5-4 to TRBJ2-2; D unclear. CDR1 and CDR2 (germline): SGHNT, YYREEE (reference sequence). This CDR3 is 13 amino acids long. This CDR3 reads CDSSLADTGELFF. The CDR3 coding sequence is TGTGACAGCAGCTTGGCAGACACTGGGGAGCTGTTTTTT.

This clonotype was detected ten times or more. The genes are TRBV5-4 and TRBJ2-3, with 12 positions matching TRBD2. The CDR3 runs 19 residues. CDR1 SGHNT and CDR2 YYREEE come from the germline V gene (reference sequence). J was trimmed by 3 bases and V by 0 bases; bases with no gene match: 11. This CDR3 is CASSLAFTASGRGTDTQYF. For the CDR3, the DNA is TGTGCCAGCAGCTTGGCGTTTACGGCTAGCGGGAGGGGGACAGATACGCAGTATTTT. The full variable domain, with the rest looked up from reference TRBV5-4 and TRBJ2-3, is ETGVTQSPTHLIKTRGQQVTLRCSSQSGHNTVSWYQQALGQGPQFIFQYYREEENGRGNFPPRFSGLQFPNYSSELNVNALELDDSALYLCASSLAFTASGRGTDTQYFGPGTRLTVL.

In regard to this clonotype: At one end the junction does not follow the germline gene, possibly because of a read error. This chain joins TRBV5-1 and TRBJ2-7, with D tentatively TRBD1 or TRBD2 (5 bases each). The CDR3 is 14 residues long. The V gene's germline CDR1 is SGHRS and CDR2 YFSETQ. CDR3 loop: CANSPDGGTFEQYF. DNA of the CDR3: TGCGCCAACAGCCCCGACGGTGGGACCTTCGAGCAGTACTTC.

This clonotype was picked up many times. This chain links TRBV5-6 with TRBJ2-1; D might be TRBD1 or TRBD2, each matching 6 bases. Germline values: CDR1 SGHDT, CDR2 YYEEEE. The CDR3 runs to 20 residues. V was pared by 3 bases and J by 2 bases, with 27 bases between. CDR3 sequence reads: CASSSPSGALNVRTYNEQFF. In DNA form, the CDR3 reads TGTGCCAGCAGCTCGCCTTCGGGGGCGCTAAATGTAAGAACCTACAATGAGCAGTTCTTC.

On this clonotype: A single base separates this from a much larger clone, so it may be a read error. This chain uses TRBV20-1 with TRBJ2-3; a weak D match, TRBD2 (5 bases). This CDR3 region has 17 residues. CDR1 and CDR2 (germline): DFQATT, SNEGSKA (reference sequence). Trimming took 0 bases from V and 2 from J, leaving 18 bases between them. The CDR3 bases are TGCAGTGCTAGAGATTGGTCGACTAACGGGGTCACAGATACGCAGTATTTT. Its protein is CSARDWSTNGVTDTQYF.

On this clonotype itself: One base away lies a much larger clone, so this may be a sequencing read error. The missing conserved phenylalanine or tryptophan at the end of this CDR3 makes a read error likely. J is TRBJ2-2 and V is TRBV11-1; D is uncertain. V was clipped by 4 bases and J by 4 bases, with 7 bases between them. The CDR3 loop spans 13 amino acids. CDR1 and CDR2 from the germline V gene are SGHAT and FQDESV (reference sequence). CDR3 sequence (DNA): TGTGCCAGCAGCTATACTGGCACCGGGGAGCTGTTTCTT. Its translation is CASSYTGTGELFL.

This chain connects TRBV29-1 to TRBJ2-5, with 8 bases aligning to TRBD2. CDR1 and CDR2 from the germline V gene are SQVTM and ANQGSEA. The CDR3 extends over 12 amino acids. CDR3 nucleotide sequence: TGCAACACCCCGGGAGGGTGGGAGACCCAGTACTTC. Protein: CNTPGGWETQYF.

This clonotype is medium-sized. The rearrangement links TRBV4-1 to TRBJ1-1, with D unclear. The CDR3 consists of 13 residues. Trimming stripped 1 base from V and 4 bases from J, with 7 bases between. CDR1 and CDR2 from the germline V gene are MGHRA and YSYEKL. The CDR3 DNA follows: TGCGCCAGCAGCCAAGGTTCGTTCACTGAAGCTTTCTTT. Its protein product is CASSQGSFTEAFF.

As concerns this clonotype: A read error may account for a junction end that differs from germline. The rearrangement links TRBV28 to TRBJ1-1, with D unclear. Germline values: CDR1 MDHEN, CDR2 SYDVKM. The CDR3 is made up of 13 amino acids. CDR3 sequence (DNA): TGTGCCAGCAGTTTAGCGTGTGGTCAGGATCGTCTCTTT. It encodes CASSLACGQDRLF.

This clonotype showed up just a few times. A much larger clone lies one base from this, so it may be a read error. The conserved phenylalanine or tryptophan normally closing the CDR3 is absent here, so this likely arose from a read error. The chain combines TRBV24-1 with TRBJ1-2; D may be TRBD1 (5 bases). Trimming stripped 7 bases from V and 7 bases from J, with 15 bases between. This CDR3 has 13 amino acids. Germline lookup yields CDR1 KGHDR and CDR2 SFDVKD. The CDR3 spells CATRSGSHFGYTS. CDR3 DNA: TGTGCCACCAGGTCAGGGTCTCATTTTGGCTACACCTCC.

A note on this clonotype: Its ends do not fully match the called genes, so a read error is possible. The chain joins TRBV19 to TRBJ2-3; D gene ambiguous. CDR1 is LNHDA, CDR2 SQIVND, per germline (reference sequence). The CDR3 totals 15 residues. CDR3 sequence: CAISIDRQRTDTQYF. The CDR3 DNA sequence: TGTGCCATTAGTATAGATCGTCAGCGCACAGATACGCAGTATTTT.